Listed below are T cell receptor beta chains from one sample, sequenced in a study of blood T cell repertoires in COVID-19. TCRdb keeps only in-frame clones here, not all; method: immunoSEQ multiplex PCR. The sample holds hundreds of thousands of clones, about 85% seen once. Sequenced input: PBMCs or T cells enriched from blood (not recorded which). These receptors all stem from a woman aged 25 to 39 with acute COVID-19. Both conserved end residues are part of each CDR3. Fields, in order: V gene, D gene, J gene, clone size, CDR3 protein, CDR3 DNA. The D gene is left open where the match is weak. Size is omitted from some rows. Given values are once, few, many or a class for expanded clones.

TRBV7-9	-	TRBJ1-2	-	CASSLPGYYGYTF	TGTGCCAGCAGCTTGCCAGGGTACTATGGCTACACCTTC
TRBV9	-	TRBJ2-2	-	CASSVGTESVTGELFF	TGTGCCAGCAGCGTAGGTACGGAGTCGGTCACCGGGGAGCTGTTTTTT
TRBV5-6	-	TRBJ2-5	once	CASSERSALGAQYF	TGTGCCAGCAGCGAACGGAGCGCGCTCGGGGCCCAGTACTTC
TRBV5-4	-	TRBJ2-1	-	CASRGVAGNEQFF	TGTGCCTCCCGAGGAGTAGCTGGCAATGAGCAGTTCTTC
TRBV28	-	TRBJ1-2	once	CASSSQATNYGYTF	TGTGCCAGCAGTTCGCAGGCGACTAACTATGGCTACACCTTC
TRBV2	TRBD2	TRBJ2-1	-	CASSPAGGRTAEQFF	TGTGCCAGCAGTCCCGCGGGGGGGCGAACGGCTGAGCAGTTCTTC
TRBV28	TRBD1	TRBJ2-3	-	CASSFGTGVTDTQYF	TGTGCCAGCAGTTTTGGGACAGGGGTCACAGATACGCAGTATTTT
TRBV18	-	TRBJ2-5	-	CASSPRGSQETQYF	TGTGCCAGCTCACCGCGAGGGTCCCAAGAGACCCAGTACTTC
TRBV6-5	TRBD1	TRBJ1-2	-	CASSYSGTGAEYGYTF	TGTGCCAGCAGTTACTCAGGGACAGGGGCGGAGTATGGCTACACCTTC
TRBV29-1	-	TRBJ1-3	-	CSVEDGAGREAGNTIYF	TGCAGCGTTGAAGATGGGGCCGGCAGGGAGGCAGGAAACACCATATATTTT